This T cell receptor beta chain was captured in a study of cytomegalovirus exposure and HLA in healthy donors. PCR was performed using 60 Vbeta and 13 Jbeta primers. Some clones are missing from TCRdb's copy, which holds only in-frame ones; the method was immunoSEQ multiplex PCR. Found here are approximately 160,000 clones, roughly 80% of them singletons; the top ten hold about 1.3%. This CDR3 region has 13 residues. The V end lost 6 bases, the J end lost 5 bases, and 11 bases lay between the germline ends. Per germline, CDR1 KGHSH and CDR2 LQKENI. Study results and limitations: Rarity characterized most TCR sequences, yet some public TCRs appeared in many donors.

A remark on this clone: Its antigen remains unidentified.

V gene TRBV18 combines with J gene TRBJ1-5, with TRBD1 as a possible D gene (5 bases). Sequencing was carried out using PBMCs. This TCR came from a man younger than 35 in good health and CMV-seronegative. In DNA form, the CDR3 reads TGTGCCAGCTCTACCAGGGAGGATCAGCCCCAGCATTTT. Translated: CASSTREDQPQHF.